Each of the 17 T cell receptor beta chains below was sequenced from the same sample in a study of early T cells in non-severe SARS-CoV-2 infection. MiXCR, run by TCRdb on the 5' RACE reads, gives a single entry per CDR3 protein. In the table there are some 100,000 distinct CDR3 sequences, roughly 14% of which are singletons. The sequenced sample was whole blood. The receptors originated from an adult who was a healthcare worker with PCR-confirmed SARS-CoV-2 infection or an uninfected control (not recorded which).

This rearrangement joins TRBV12-3 or TRBV12-4 to TRBJ1-6; 7 nucleotides align to TRBD1. The ends lost 6 bases at V and 10 bases at J; junction bases unmatched: 12. This CDR3 spans 15 amino acids. Written as DNA, the CDR3 is TGTGCCAGCAGCAAACAGGGGTCGGACGAATCACCCCTCCACTTT. Its protein product is CASSKQGSDESPLHF.

J is TRBJ2-7 and V is TRBV6-6, with 7 bases fitting TRBD1. Germline lookup yields CDR1 MNHNY and CDR2 SVGAGI (reference sequence). V dropped 8 bases and J dropped 1; count of bases not matched to a gene: 2. There are 12 residues in the CDR3. CDR3 loop: CASSDRSYEQYV. For the CDR3, the DNA is TGTGCCAGCTCGGACAGGTCCTACGAGCAGTACGTC.

This clonotype appeared many times. This chain connects TRBV5-4 to TRBJ2-7; D is perhaps TRBD1 (6 bases). The CDR3 consists of 13 residues. Trimming cost V 4 bases and J 7 bases, with 15 bases left between them. Germline CDR1 SGHNT, CDR2 YYREEE (reference sequence). As DNA, the CDR3 is TGTGCCAGCAGCGTATTCCTCGGACAGGAGCAGTACGTC. This translates into CASSVFLGQEQYV.

The chain joins TRBV12-3 or TRBV12-4 to TRBJ2-2; D is unclear. V was clipped by 4 bases and J by 4 bases, with 16 bases between them. There are 16 residues in the CDR3. The CDR3: CASSSPTRLTTGELFF. CDR3 coding DNA: TGTGCCAGCAGTTCTCCAACAAGACTTACCACCGGGGAGCTGTTTTTT.

In its sample, this clonotype was seen a few times. The gene calls are TRBV27 and TRBJ1-1; no firm D call. This CDR3 spans 16 amino acids. V shed 3 bases and J shed 3 bases, with 17 bases lying between them. CDR1 and CDR2 from the germline V gene are MNHEY and SMNVEV (reference sequence). The CDR3 DNA follows: TGTGCCAGCAGTTTCCAAAGGGAAAGAGTCGACACTGAAGCTTTCTTT. Translating gives CASSFQRERVDTEAFF.

This clonotype was observed at least ten times. V and J are TRBV15 and TRBJ2-1; 9 bases align to TRBD1. J was trimmed by 2 bases and V by 1 base; bases with no gene match: 6. The CDR3 contains 17 residues. The germline V gene encodes CDR1 LNHNV and CDR2 YYDKDF (reference sequence). The CDR3 nucleotides read TGTGCCACCAGCAGAGGCCCCGGGACAGGGACCTACAATGAGCAGTTCTTC. Its protein product is CATSRGPGTGTYNEQFF.

The sample holds a few counts of this clonotype. This sequence joins TRBV5-1 and TRBJ2-3; D remains ambiguous. CDR3 size: 12 residues. Germline values: CDR1 SGHRS, CDR2 YFSETQ. Trimming removed 4 bases at V and 2 bases at J, with 5 bases between. CDR3 DNA sequence: TGCGCCAGCAGCCAAGACACAGATACGCAGTATTTT. It yields the protein CASSQDTDTQYF.

In this sample, this clonotype turned up a few times. V gene TRBV20-1 combines with J gene TRBJ2-4; 10 positions match TRBD2. CDR3 size: 19 residues. Germline V gene sequence: CDR1 DFQATT, CDR2 SNEGSKA (reference sequence). V shed 0 bases and J 0 bases; nucleotides not matched to a gene: 11. The CDR3 region has the DNA TGCAGTGCTAGAGATGGGGGGACTAGCGCTACGCCAGCCAAAAACATTCAGTACTTC. Translated, it gives CSARDGGTSATPAKNIQYF.

The chain employs TRBV10-3 and TRBJ1-1; TRBD1 aligns across 9 bases. V shed 6 bases and J 2 bases; nucleotides not matched to a gene: 4. This CDR3 is built from 14 residues. Germline V CDR1 and CDR2: ENHRY, SYGVKD. The CDR3 bases are TGTGCCATCAGAACGGACAGGGGCAACACTGAAGCTTTCTTT. This sequence encodes CAIRTDRGNTEAFF.

V and J are TRBV7-2 and TRBJ2-5; D gene ambiguous. The CDR3 consists of 14 residues. CDR1 and CDR2 from the germline V gene are SGHTA and FQGNSA. V lost 1 base to trimming and J lost 5 bases, with 11 bases between them. Written as DNA, the CDR3 is TGTGCCAGCAGCTTAGATCTAGTGCAGGAGACCCAGTACTTC. Its translation: CASSLDLVQETQYF.

This clonotype turned up a few times. The CDR3 spells CASSYSSRAPREKLFF. The CDR3 coding sequence is TGTGCCAGCAGCTACTCCTCCAGGGCTCCGCGAGAAAAACTGTTTTTT. The rearrangement uses TRBV9 and TRBJ1-4; possible D gene TRBD1, 5 bases. The V end lost 4 bases, the J end lost 8 bases, and 21 bases lay between the germline ends. CDR3 size: 16 residues. Germline CDR1 SGDLS, CDR2 YYNGEE.

The chain couples TRBV20-1 to TRBJ1-1; no definite D call. The length of the CDR3 is 13 residues. Germline CDR1 is DFQATT and CDR2 is SNEGSKA (reference sequence). Trimming took off 3 bases at V and 0 bases at J, with 8 bases between the two ends. This CDR3 reads CSASEGLNTEAFF. The CDR3, as DNA: TGCAGTGCTAGTGAGGGCCTGAACACTGAAGCTTTCTTT.

A few counts support this clonotype. The genes are TRBV5-1 and TRBJ1-4, with a weak D call TRBD1 (6 bases). The CDR3 consists of 15 residues. V was clipped by 0 bases and J by 1 base, with 7 bases between them. Germline V gives CDR1 SGHRS, CDR2 YFSETQ. The CDR3 sequence: CASSLVGGTNEKLFF. In DNA, the CDR3 is TGCGCCAGCAGCTTGGTAGGGGGAACTAATGAAAAACTGTTTTTT.

There are a few counts of this clonotype. The chain joins TRBV14 to TRBJ1-3; the D is unclear. The V gene's germline CDR1 is SGHDN and CDR2 FVKESK. The ends were cut back, 0 bases at V and 0 bases at J, with 15 bases in the middle. The CDR3 consists of 18 residues. The CDR3 DNA sequence: TGTGCCAGCAGCCAAGATCCCGGGGTCCCCTCCTCTGGAAACACCATATATTTT. Amino acids: CASSQDPGVPSSGNTIYF.

In its sample, this clonotype was seen many times. V is TRBV20-1 and J is TRBJ1-4; no firm D call. CDR1 and CDR2 (germline): DFQATT, SNEGSKA (reference sequence). Trimming cost V 0 bases and J 6 bases, with 14 bases left between them. The CDR3 has 15 amino acids. CDR3 in amino acids: CSARDLRESDEKLFF. The CDR3 DNA reads as TGCAGTGCTAGAGATTTAAGGGAGTCGGATGAAAAACTGTTTTTT.

Many counts were recorded for this clonotype. The rearrangement uses TRBV3-1 and TRBJ2-7; D gene unclear. The V end lost 0 bases, the J end lost 0 bases, and 6 bases lay between the germline ends. In germline, CDR1 is LGHDT, CDR2 YNNKEL (reference sequence). The CDR3 consists of 14 residues. The CDR3 sequence: CASSQEVSSYEQYV. For the CDR3, the DNA is TGTGCCAGCAGCCAAGAAGTCAGCTCCTACGAGCAGTACGTC.

This clonotype was recorded a few times. The J gene is TRBJ2-3, the V gene TRBV20-1; 10 bases align to TRBD2. CDR3 length equals 17 residues. The J segment lost 0 bases and the V segment lost 6 bases, leaving 12 bases of the junction unmatched. Looked up from germline, CDR1 is DFQATT and CDR2 is SNEGSKA (reference sequence). CDR3 sequence: CSAIPGLARSSTDTQYF. DNA of the CDR3: TGCAGTGCCATTCCGGGACTAGCGCGATCTAGCACAGATACGCAGTATTTT.